These 19 T cell receptor beta chains share one sample of origin, sequenced in a study of response to subunit inactivated influenza vaccine. MiXCR, applied by TCRdb to the RT-PCR reads, yields one record per CDR3 protein. In the table there are more than 550,000 distinct CDR3 sequences, approximately 10% of which are singletons. Sequenced here: PBMCs from blood, sampled on the day of vaccination. These receptors originate from a man aged 45-60 years who received an inactivated influenza vaccine.

V and J are TRBV7-6 and TRBJ2-2, with 11 bases matching TRBD2. The CDR3 is 16 residues long. Germline V CDR1 and CDR2: SGHVS, FNYEAQ. V gave up 5 bases and J gave up 6 bases; unmatched junction bases: 8. The DNA of the CDR3 is TGTGCCAGCAGCACCCCACTAGCGGGAGCTCCCGGGGAGCTGTTTTTT. It yields the protein CASSTPLAGAPGELFF.

The chain joins TRBV13 to TRBJ2-7; 7 positions agree with TRBD2. Germline CDR1 and CDR2: PRHDT and FYEKMQ (reference sequence). CDR3 length equals 13 residues. With 5 bases clipped from V and 2 bases from J, the junction kept 3 bases outside the gene matches. As DNA, the CDR3 is TGTGCCAGCAGCGGGGGGACTACCTACGAGCAGTACTTC. Translating gives CASSGGTTYEQYF.

The chain carries TRBV5-5 and TRBJ2-7; TRBD1 or TRBD2 may be the D gene (6 bases each). The germline V gene has CDR1 SGHKS and CDR2 YYEKEE (reference sequence). CDR3 size: 14 residues. The V and J ends lost 1 base and 2 bases respectively, with 10 bases between them. The CDR3 sequence is CASSLNGGTYEQYF. CDR3 coding DNA: TGTGCCAGCAGCTTGAACGGGGGCACCTACGAGCAGTACTTC. Complete variable domain (other parts from reference TRBV5-5 and TRBJ2-7): DAGVTQSPTHLIKTRGQQVTLRCSPISGHKSVSWYQQVLGQGPQFIFQYYEKEERGRGNFPDRFSARQFPNYSSELNVNALLLGDSALYLCASSLNGGTYEQYFGPGTRLTVT.

There are many counts of this clonotype. The chain couples TRBV4-1 to TRBJ2-3; 13 bases are shared with TRBD2. The germline CDR1 and CDR2 sequences are MGHRA and YSYEKL. There are 16 residues in the CDR3. V was clipped by 4 bases and J by 6 bases; unmatched bases: 7. CDR3 residues: CASSRLLAGGLDTQYF. The CDR3 DNA sequence: TGCGCCAGCAGCCGATTACTAGCGGGAGGGCTCGATACGCAGTATTTT.

This clonotype was detected a few times. The gene calls are TRBV12-3 or TRBV12-4 and TRBJ1-4, with a possible D match to TRBD1 (5 bases). CDR3 length: 13 residues. The ends were cut back, 5 bases at V and 8 bases at J, with 12 bases in the middle. CDR3 sequence: CASSRGVSEKLFF. The CDR3 coding sequence is TGTGCCAGCAGTAGAGGGGTTTCGGAAAAACTGTTTTTT.

V and J are TRBV12-3 or TRBV12-4 and TRBJ1-3, with a possible D match to TRBD1 (5 bases). The length of the CDR3 is 16 residues. The germline V and J ends were trimmed by 5 bases and 0 bases, with 14 bases remaining between them. The CDR3 loop is CASSDSGILSGNTIYF. The CDR3 DNA reads as TGTGCCAGCAGTGACTCAGGGATTCTCTCTGGAAACACCATATATTTT.

A remark on this clonotype: This may be a read error, as it is one base from a much larger clone. The chain employs TRBV7-2 and TRBJ2-3; no reliable D call. The germline V gene has CDR1 SGHTA and CDR2 FQGNSA. Deletions cut 3 bases from V and 7 bases from J, with 14 bases between. The CDR3 is 14 residues long. The CDR3 loop reads CASSFWSIGHTQYF. The CDR3 DNA reads TGTGCCAGCAGCTTTTGGAGCATAGGACATACGCAGTATTTT.

This clonotype was counted a few times. V usage is TRBV3-1 and J usage is TRBJ1-1; D gene uncertain. This CDR3 is built from 12 residues. Germline values: CDR1 LGHDT, CDR2 YNNKEL (reference sequence). V shed 2 bases and J shed 3 bases, with 4 bases lying between them. This CDR3 is CASSQPYTEAFF. The DNA of the CDR3 is TGTGCCAGCAGCCAACCGTACACTGAAGCTTTCTTT.

This clonotype has a handful of counts. The V and J genes are TRBV2 and TRBJ2-6, with 7 bases aligning to TRBD1. Germline V gene lookup returns CDR1 SNHLY and CDR2 FYNNEI. This CDR3 region has 15 residues. J gave up 2 bases and V 7 bases, and 5 bases lay outside the gene matches. The CDR3 DNA sequence: TGTGCCAGCATTCGAGACAGGGCTGGGGCCAACGTCCTGACTTTC. It specifies CASIRDRAGANVLTF.

Ten or more counts support this clonotype. The J gene is TRBJ2-5, the V gene TRBV4-3; D possibly corresponds to TRBD2 (5 bases). Germline CDR1 LGHNA, CDR2 YSLEER. CDR3 length: 15 amino acids. V was shortened by 0 bases and J by 3 bases, with 11 bases between the two germline ends. The CDR3 region is CASSQDYRAEETQYF. For the CDR3, the DNA is TGCGCCAGCAGCCAAGATTATCGAGCGGAAGAGACCCAGTACTTC.

This chain connects TRBV4-2 to TRBJ2-1; 9 bases fit TRBD2. Germline-derived CDR1 and CDR2 are LGHNA and YNFKEQ. The trim removed 4 bases at V and 10 bases at J, leaving 14 bases unmatched. This CDR3 is built from 16 residues. This chain's CDR3 is CASSPPFVSGGAEQFF. The CDR3 DNA reads TGTGCCAGCAGCCCTCCCTTCGTTAGCGGGGGAGCCGAGCAGTTCTTC.

The rearrangement joins TRBV6-6 to TRBJ2-2; no definite D call. CDR1 and CDR2 (germline): MNHNY, SVGAGI (reference sequence). The CDR3 has 12 residues. V lost 4 bases to trimming and J lost 8 bases, with 8 bases between them. The CDR3 loop is CASSLQVGELFF. CDR3 DNA: TGTGCCAGCAGTTTACAAGTAGGGGAGCTGTTTTTT.

This sequence joins TRBV12-3 or TRBV12-4 and TRBJ1-5; D remains unclear. This CDR3 has 15 amino acids. Trimming shortened V by 3 bases and J by 3 bases, and 12 bases separated the two germline ends. The CDR3 reads CASSFELSPNQPQHF. CDR3 bases: TGTGCCAGCAGTTTTGAACTATCCCCCAATCAGCCCCAGCATTTT.

This chain uses TRBV5-1 with TRBJ1-5, with D maybe TRBD1 (6 bases). Deletions cut 3 bases from V and 1 base from J, with 20 bases between. Germline V lookup: CDR1 SGHRS, CDR2 YFSETQ. The CDR3 is 18 amino acids. The CDR3 loop is CASSSQGNKTQSNQPQHF. DNA for the CDR3: TGCGCCAGCAGCTCACAGGGAAATAAAACTCAAAGCAATCAGCCCCAGCATTTT. The variable domain in full, completed from reference TRBV5-1 and TRBJ1-5, reads KAGVTQTPRYLIKTRGQQVTLSCSPISGHRSVSWYQQTPGQGLQFLFEYFSETQRNKGNFPGRFSGRQFSNSRSEMNVSTLELGDSALYLCASSSQGNKTQSNQPQHFGDGTRLSIL.

The sample holds a few counts of this clonotype. The chain employs TRBV4-1 and TRBJ1-1; D is ambiguous. Deletions cut 3 bases from V and 3 bases from J, with 8 bases between. Germline CDR1 is MGHRA and CDR2 is YSYEKL. The CDR3 covers 13 residues. CDR3 bases: TGCGCCAGCAGCCATCCTGGACACACTGAAGCTTTCTTT. Translating it yields CASSHPGHTEAFF.

This chain connects TRBV6-5 to TRBJ1-3, with 8 positions matching TRBD1. This CDR3 comprises 15 residues. Germline lookup yields CDR1 MNHEY and CDR2 SVGAGI. V gave up 3 bases and J gave up 2 bases; unmatched junction bases: 3. CDR3 nucleotide sequence: TGTGCCAGCAGTTATGGACAGGGACCTGGAAACACCATATATTTT. This gives the protein CASSYGQGPGNTIYF.

This clonotype was observed a handful of times. The J gene is TRBJ2-3, the V gene TRBV3-1; D is unresolved. The germline V gene has CDR1 LGHDT and CDR2 YNNKEL (reference sequence). V was shortened by 0 bases and J by 4 bases, with 8 bases between the two germline ends. The CDR3 is 14 residues long. CDR3 DNA sequence: TGTGCCAGCAGCCAAGAGTGGTCCTCAGATACGCAGTATTTT. As protein: CASSQEWSSDTQYF.

The V gene is TRBV6-1, the J gene TRBJ2-5; TRBD2 agrees at 9 bases. The CDR3 consists of 14 residues. Losses at the gene ends were 8 bases for V and 4 bases for J; bases not matched to a gene: 8. CDR1 is MNHNS, CDR2 SASEGT, per germline. CDR3: CASGGSGRIETQYF. The CDR3 DNA follows: TGTGCCAGCGGGGGTAGCGGGAGAATAGAGACCCAGTACTTC.

This clonotype was seen a handful of times. The chain has TRBV6-5 and TRBJ2-7; 9 bases fit TRBD1. V trimming: 0 bases; J trimming: 4 bases; junction bases outside the gene matches: 4. The CDR3 length is 15 residues. Germline lookup yields CDR1 MNHEY and CDR2 SVGAGI. CDR3 region: CASSYSGQGGYEQYF. The CDR3 DNA is TGTGCCAGCAGTTACTCGGGACAGGGTGGGTACGAGCAGTACTTC.